This is a list of T cell receptor beta chains from one sample in a study of T cells in Graves' hyperthyroidism and ophthalmopathy. Each CDR3 protein is one row after TCRdb ran MiXCR on the multiplex PCR reads. The repertoire includes around 190,000 distinct CDR3 sequences, 17% of them detected once, and about 31% sits in the top ten. Material: blood. Receptors originate from a woman in her fifties or sixties with Graves' hyperthyroidism. Both conserved end residues are part of each CDR3. D genes are given only for firm matches. Where a row states a size, it is once, few, many or the class of an expanded clone; other rows omit it.

V gene: TRBV5-1
clone size: many
D gene: .
J gene: TRBJ1-1
CDR3 DNA: TGCGCCAGCAGCCCCCAGGCGGGCTGGGGGTCGGCTTTCTTT
CDR3 protein: CASSPQAGWGSAFF

V gene: TRBV20-1
clone size: few
D gene: TRBD1
J gene: TRBJ1-6
CDR3 DNA: TGCAGTGCTAGAGATCTGGGTCGGACAGGGGGCTCCTATAATTCACCCCTCCACTTT
CDR3 protein: CSARDLGRTGGSYNSPLHF

V gene: TRBV20-1
clone size: once
D gene: TRBD1
J gene: TRBJ2-3
CDR3 DNA: TGCAGTGCTAGAGACGGACAGGGTGGGACAGATACGCAGTATTTT
CDR3 protein: CSARDGQGGTDTQYF

V gene: TRBV20-1
clone size: many
D gene: TRBD1
J gene: TRBJ2-5
CDR3 DNA: TGCAGTGCTCTGAAAACAGGGGGGGAGACCCAGTACTTC
CDR3 protein: CSALKTGGETQYF

V gene: TRBV19
clone size: many
D gene: TRBD2
J gene: TRBJ2-2
CDR3 DNA: TGTGCCAGTAGCCCAAGCGGGGGAGGGGCCGGGGAGCTGTTTTTT
CDR3 protein: CASSPSGGGAGELFF

V gene: TRBV12-5
clone size: many
D gene: .
J gene: TRBJ2-7
CDR3 DNA: TGTGCTAGTGGTTTATCCCCCCACGAGCAGTACTTC
CDR3 protein: CASGLSPHEQYF

V gene: TRBV18
clone size: .
D gene: .
J gene: TRBJ2-5
CDR3 DNA: TGTGCCAGCTCACCACCGCCGTTTGGGTCGGGACTGCTAAAAGAGACCCAGTACTTC
CDR3 protein: CASSPPPFGSGLLKETQYF

V gene: TRBV25-1
clone size: many
D gene: .
J gene: TRBJ1-1
CDR3 DNA: TGTGCCAGCAGTGAATATAGGGGGGCAGAGGAAGCTTTCTTT
CDR3 protein: CASSEYRGAEEAFF

V gene: TRBV3-1
clone size: many
D gene: .
J gene: TRBJ2-7
CDR3 DNA: TGTGCCAGCAGCCGCCCTTCCTCAGGGTCCTACGAGCAGTACTTC
CDR3 protein: CASSRPSSGSYEQYF

V gene: TRBV20-1
clone size: many
D gene: .
J gene: TRBJ1-5
CDR3 DNA: TGCAGCGGACAATTAAGCCCTAATCAGCCCCAGCATTTT
CDR3 protein: CSGQLSPNQPQHF

V gene: TRBV11-2
clone size: .
D gene: .
J gene: TRBJ1-5
CDR3 DNA: TGTGCCAGCAGCTTAACCACCAATCAGCCCCAGCATTTT
CDR3 protein: CASSLTTNQPQHF

V gene: TRBV4-1
clone size: .
D gene: TRBD1
J gene: TRBJ1-5
CDR3 DNA: TGCGCCAGCAGCCACGGACAGGGGGCGAGGGGGGGTTATAGCAATCAGCCCCAGCATTTT
CDR3 protein: CASSHGQGARGGYSNQPQHF

V gene: TRBV7-3
clone size: .
D gene: .
J gene: TRBJ2-5
CDR3 DNA: TGTGCCAGCAGCTCTTTTGGGAGCCAAGAGACCCAGTACTTC
CDR3 protein: CASSSFGSQETQYF

V gene: TRBV28
clone size: many
D gene: .
J gene: TRBJ1-5
CDR3 DNA: TGTGCCAGCAGTGACCATTATAGCAATCAGCCCCAGCATTTT
CDR3 protein: CASSDHYSNQPQHF

V gene: TRBV7-9
clone size: many
D gene: .
J gene: TRBJ2-5
CDR3 DNA: TGTGCCAGCAGCTTAGCCCCGTTGCGCGGGGCGGGAAGAGAGACCCAGTACTTC
CDR3 protein: CASSLAPLRGAGRETQYF

V gene: TRBV2
clone size: many
D gene: .
J gene: TRBJ2-1
CDR3 DNA: TGTGCCAGCATACTGGGGGACAATGAGCAGTTCTTC
CDR3 protein: CASILGDNEQFF

V gene: TRBV11-1
clone size: many
D gene: TRBD1
J gene: TRBJ1-1
CDR3 DNA: TGTGCCAGCAGCTCCACAGGGGCGGGCACTGAAGCTTTCTTT
CDR3 protein: CASSSTGAGTEAFF

V gene: TRBV27
clone size: many
D gene: .
J gene: TRBJ1-6
CDR3 DNA: TGTGCCAGCAGGAGGGACGGGTATAATTCACCCCTCCACTTT
CDR3 protein: CASRRDGYNSPLHF

V gene: TRBV2
clone size: many
D gene: .
J gene: TRBJ2-2
CDR3 DNA: TGTGCCAGCAGTGAAGAAGCTGCCGGGGAGCTGTTTTTT
CDR3 protein: CASSEEAAGELFF

V gene: TRBV29-1
clone size: many
D gene: TRBD1
J gene: TRBJ2-2
CDR3 DNA: TGCAGCGTTGTCGGACAGGGGGCCGGGGAGCTGTTTTTT
CDR3 protein: CSVVGQGAGELFF

V gene: TRBV20-1
clone size: many
D gene: TRBD2
J gene: TRBJ2-7
CDR3 DNA: TGCAGTGCACGGAGGGTAGCGGGGGCCTCCTACGAGCAGTACTTC
CDR3 protein: CSARRVAGASYEQYF

V gene: TRBV4-1
clone size: few
D gene: .
J gene: TRBJ2-1
CDR3 DNA: TGCGCCAGCAGCCAAGACCAGCACAATGAGCAGTTCTTC
CDR3 protein: CASSQDQHNEQFF

V gene: TRBV7-8
clone size: .
D gene: .
J gene: TRBJ1-4
CDR3 DNA: TGTGCCAGCAGATCAGCGGGGTCCGGGAGTGAAAAACTGTTTTTT
CDR3 protein: CASRSAGSGSEKLFF

V gene: TRBV19
clone size: many
D gene: TRBD1
J gene: TRBJ2-7
CDR3 DNA: TGTGCCAGTAGTCTTCGGACAGGGCTGGGTGAGCAGTACTTC
CDR3 protein: CASSLRTGLGEQYF

V gene: TRBV20-1
clone size: .
D gene: TRBD2
J gene: TRBJ2-7
CDR3 DNA: TGCAGTGCTCAGCCCGGGACTAGCGGGAGAGCGGGATACGAGCAGTACTTC
CDR3 protein: CSAQPGTSGRAGYEQYF

V gene: TRBV6-1
clone size: .
D gene: .
J gene: TRBJ1-4
CDR3 DNA: TGTGCCAGCAGGCGGGCTACTACGGGGGAAAAACTGTTTTTT
CDR3 protein: CASRRATTGEKLFF